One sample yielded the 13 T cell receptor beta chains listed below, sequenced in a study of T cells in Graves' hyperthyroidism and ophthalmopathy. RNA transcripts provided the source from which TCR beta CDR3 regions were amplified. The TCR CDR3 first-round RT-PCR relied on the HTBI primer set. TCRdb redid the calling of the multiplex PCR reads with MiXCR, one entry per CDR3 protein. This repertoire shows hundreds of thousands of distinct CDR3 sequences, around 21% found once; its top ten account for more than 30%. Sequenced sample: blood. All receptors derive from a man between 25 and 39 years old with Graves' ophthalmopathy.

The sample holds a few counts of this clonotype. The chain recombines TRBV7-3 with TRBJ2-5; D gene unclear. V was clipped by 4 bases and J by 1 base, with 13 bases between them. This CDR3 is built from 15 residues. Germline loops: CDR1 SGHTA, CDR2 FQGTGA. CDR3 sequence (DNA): TGTGCCAGCAGCTCCCTTCCGTCCCCCCAAGAGACCCAGTACTTC. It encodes CASSSLPSPQETQYF.

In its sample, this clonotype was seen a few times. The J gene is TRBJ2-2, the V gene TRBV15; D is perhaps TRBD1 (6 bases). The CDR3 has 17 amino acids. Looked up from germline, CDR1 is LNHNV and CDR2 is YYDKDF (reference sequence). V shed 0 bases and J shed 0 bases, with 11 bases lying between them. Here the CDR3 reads CATSRETGAPNTGELFF. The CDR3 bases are TGTGCCACCAGCAGAGAGACAGGTGCCCCGAACACCGGGGAGCTGTTTTTT.

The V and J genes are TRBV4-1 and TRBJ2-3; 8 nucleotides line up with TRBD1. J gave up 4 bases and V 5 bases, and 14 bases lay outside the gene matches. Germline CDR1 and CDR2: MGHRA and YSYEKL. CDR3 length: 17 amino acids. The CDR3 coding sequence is TGCGCCAGCAGCGGTTTTATTACAGGGGGTCTTGCAGATACGCAGTATTTT. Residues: CASSGFITGGLADTQYF.

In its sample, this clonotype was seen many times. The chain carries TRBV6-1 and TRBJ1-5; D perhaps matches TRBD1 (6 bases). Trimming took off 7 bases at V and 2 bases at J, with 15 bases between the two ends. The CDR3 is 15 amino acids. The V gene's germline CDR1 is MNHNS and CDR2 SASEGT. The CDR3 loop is CASKGGGGRNQPQHF. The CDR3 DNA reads TGTGCCAGCAAAGGAGGGGGGGGCCGCAATCAGCCCCAGCATTTT.

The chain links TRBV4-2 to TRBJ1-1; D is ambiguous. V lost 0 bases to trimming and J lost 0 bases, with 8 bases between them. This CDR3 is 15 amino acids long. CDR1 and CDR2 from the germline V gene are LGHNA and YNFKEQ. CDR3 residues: CASSQEWSMNTEAFF. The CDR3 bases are TGTGCCAGCAGCCAAGAATGGTCAATGAACACTGAAGCTTTCTTT.

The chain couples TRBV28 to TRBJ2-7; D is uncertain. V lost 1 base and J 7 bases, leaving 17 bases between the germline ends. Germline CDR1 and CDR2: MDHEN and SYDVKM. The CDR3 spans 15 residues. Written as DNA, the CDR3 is TGTGCCAGCAGTTTATCGCCAGAGACCGTTAGAGAGCAGTACTTC. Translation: CASSLSPETVREQYF.

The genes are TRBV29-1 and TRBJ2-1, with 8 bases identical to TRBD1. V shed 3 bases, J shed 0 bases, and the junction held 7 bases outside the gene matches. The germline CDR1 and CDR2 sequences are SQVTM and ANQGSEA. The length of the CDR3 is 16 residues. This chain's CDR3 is CSVEGFGTGSYNEQFF. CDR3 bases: TGCAGCGTTGAGGGATTTGGGACAGGCTCCTACAATGAGCAGTTCTTC.

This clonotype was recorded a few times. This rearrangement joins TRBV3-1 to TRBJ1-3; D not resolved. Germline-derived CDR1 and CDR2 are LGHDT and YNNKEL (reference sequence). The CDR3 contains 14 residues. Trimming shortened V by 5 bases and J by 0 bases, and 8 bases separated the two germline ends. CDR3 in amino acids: CASSYKPSGNTIYF. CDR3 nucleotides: TGTGCCAGCAGCTATAAACCCTCTGGAAACACCATATATTTT.

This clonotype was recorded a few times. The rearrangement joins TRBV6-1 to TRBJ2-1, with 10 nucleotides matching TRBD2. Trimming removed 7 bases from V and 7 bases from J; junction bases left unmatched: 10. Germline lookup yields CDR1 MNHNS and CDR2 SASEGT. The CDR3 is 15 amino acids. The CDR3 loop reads CASKTIAGGLNEQFF. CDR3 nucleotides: TGTGCCAGCAAAACGATAGCGGGAGGTTTGAATGAGCAGTTCTTC.

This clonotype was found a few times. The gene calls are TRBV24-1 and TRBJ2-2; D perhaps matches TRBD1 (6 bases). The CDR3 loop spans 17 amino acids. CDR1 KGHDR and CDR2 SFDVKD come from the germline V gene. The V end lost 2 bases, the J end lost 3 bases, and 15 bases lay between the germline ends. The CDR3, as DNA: TGTGCCACCAGTGATTCGGGAAGCGACAGGTACACCGGGGAGCTGTTTTTT. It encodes CATSDSGSDRYTGELFF.

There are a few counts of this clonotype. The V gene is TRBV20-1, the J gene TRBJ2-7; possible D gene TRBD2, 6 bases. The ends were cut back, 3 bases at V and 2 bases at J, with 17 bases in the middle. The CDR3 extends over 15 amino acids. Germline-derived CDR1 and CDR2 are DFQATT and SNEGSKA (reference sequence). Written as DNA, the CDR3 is TGCAGTGCTAGTCGCCCCCGGGGAGGAACCTACGAGCAGTACTTC. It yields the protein CSASRPRGGTYEQYF.

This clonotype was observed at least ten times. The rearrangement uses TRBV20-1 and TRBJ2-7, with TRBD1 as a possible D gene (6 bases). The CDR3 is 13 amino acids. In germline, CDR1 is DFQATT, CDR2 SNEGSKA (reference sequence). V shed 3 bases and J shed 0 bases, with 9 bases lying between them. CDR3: CSASRTASYEQYF. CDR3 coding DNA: TGCAGTGCTAGTCGGACAGCCTCCTACGAGCAGTACTTC.

The CDR3 region has the DNA TGTGCCAGCTCGGGAAGTGCCAAAAACATTCAGTACTTC. Protein: CASSGSAKNIQYF. This rearrangement joins TRBV28 to TRBJ2-4; weak D call: TRBD2 (5 bases). Germline lookup yields CDR1 MDHEN and CDR2 SYDVKM. Trimming shortened V by 8 bases and J by 1 base, and 9 bases separated the two germline ends. The CDR3 spans 13 residues.